One sample yielded the 17 T cell receptor beta chains listed below, sequenced in a study of shared clonotypes between healthy human individuals. Clones were sequenced by immunoSEQ multiplex PCR, and TCRdb holds only the in-frame ones, with some missing. The table lists hundreds of thousands of clones, roughly 79% of them singletons. The sequenced sample was PBMCs. Receptor source: a woman between 35 and 50 years old in good health. Some clones in this sample may be carry-over from other donors' samples.

Comment on this clone: A far larger clone is one nucleotide away, so this likely arose from a read error. The chain couples TRBV9 to TRBJ2-7; D is possibly TRBD1 or TRBD2 (5 bases each). Per germline, CDR1 SGDLS and CDR2 YYNGEE. The V gene lost 4 bases and the J gene lost 2 bases, with 13 bases spanning the gap. The CDR3 spans 14 residues. The CDR3, as DNA: TGTGCCAGCAGCACACAGGAGGTACCCTACGAGCAGTACTTC. It encodes CASSTQEVPYEQYF.

This sequence joins TRBV29-1 and TRBJ2-1; 9 nucleotides line up with TRBD2. CDR1 is SQVTM and CDR2 is ANQGSEA in the germline V gene. V trimming: 3 bases; J trimming: 6 bases; junction bases outside the gene matches: 15. This CDR3 region has 17 residues. CDR3: CSVEPLAGDGPLNEQFF. DNA for the CDR3: TGCAGCGTTGAGCCGTTAGCGGGAGACGGGCCCCTCAATGAGCAGTTCTTC.

The J gene is TRBJ2-7, the V gene TRBV11-1; 7 positions match TRBD1. This CDR3 has 13 amino acids. The V segment lost 8 bases and the J segment 2 bases; nucleotides outside the gene matches: 6. CDR1 SGHAT and CDR2 FQDESV come from the germline V gene (reference sequence). Here the CDR3 DNA reads TGTGCCAGCGAGAACAGGGGAACCTACGAGCAGTACTTC. As protein: CASENRGTYEQYF.

The V call is TRBV19, the J call TRBJ1-1, with D unclear. The V gene's germline CDR1 is LNHDA and CDR2 SQIVND (reference sequence). The CDR3 is 14 amino acids. Between the trimmed V and J ends, which lost 3 bases and 4 bases, there was a span of 12 bases. The CDR3 DNA sequence: TGTGCCAGTAGTATTCAGATTCTGGGCACTGAAGCTTTCTTT. Protein product: CASSIQILGTEAFF.

The chain has TRBV2 and TRBJ1-5, with D unclear. CDR3 length: 13 amino acids. V lost 2 bases, J lost 4 bases, and 6 bases lay in between. Germline V gene lookup returns CDR1 SNHLY and CDR2 FYNNEI. CDR3 loop: CASSEMGNQPQHF. The CDR3 DNA reads as TGTGCCAGCAGTGAAATGGGTAATCAGCCCCAGCATTTT.

The V gene is TRBV4-1, the J gene TRBJ2-3; D gene uncertain. This CDR3 has 16 amino acids. V lost 5 bases to trimming and J lost 4 bases, with 19 bases between them. The germline V gene encodes CDR1 MGHRA and CDR2 YSYEKL. The CDR3 nucleotides are TGCGCCAGCAGCTATAACTCGTTGGGTTTTGCAGATACGCAGTATTTT. Its translation is CASSYNSLGFADTQYF.

V is TRBV2 and J is TRBJ2-1; D unresolved. The germline V gene has CDR1 SNHLY and CDR2 FYNNEI. This CDR3 spans 17 amino acids. V lost 2 bases to trimming and J lost 4 bases, with 18 bases between them. As DNA, the CDR3 is TGTGCCAGCAGTGAACGCGTCGTCGACGGAACGTACAATGAGCAGTTCTTC. Residues: CASSERVVDGTYNEQFF.

CDR3 protein: CASSGRDQLIGSYEQYF. CDR3 nucleotides: TGTGCCAGCAGCGGCCGGGACCAGCTTATTGGGTCCTACGAGCAGTACTTC. The chain joins TRBV21-1 to TRBJ2-7. TRBV21-1 is reported as a pseudogene. The CDR3 length is 17 residues.

The rearrangement links TRBV5-4 to TRBJ2-5; D is ambiguous. Germline V CDR1 and CDR2: SGHNT, YYREEE (reference sequence). This CDR3 region has 13 residues. V lost 1 base to trimming and J lost 2 bases, with 6 bases between them. The CDR3 DNA is TGTGCCAGCAGCTTGACAGTTCAAGAGACCCAGTACTTC. Protein product: CASSLTVQETQYF.

On this clone: A single base is all that separates this from a far larger clone, so a read error is likely. The chain is built from TRBV18 and TRBJ2-7, with a possible D match to TRBD1 (6 bases). The V gene's germline CDR1 is KGHSH and CDR2 LQKENI. This CDR3 region has 15 residues. Trimming cost V 2 bases and J 2 bases, with 13 bases left between them. In DNA form, the CDR3 reads TGTGCCAGCTCACCATCCCCCCAGGGGACCTACGAGCAGTACTTC. Translating gives CASSPSPQGTYEQYF.

The chain links TRBV27 to TRBJ2-7; perhaps TRBD2 as D (5 bases). V lost 6 bases to trimming and J lost 1 base, with 13 bases between them. Germline CDR1 MNHEY, CDR2 SMNVEV (reference sequence). The CDR3 sequence is 14 residues long. The CDR3 DNA reads TGTGCCAGCAGAAAACTAGAGGGTTCCTACGAGCAGTACTTC. The encoded protein is CASRKLEGSYEQYF.

This clone was seen a handful of times. The chain carries TRBV7-2 and TRBJ2-1; 8 nucleotides agree with TRBD2. Germline lookup yields CDR1 SGHTA and CDR2 FQGNSA. The V and J ends lost 0 bases and 7 bases, in that order; junction bases with no gene match: 8. The CDR3 spans 16 residues. This chain's CDR3 is CASSLAGSGSLNEQFF. CDR3 bases: TGTGCCAGCAGCTTAGCTGGGAGCGGGAGTCTGAATGAGCAGTTCTTC. Full variable domain (remainder filled in from reference TRBV7-2 and TRBJ2-1): GAGVSQSPSNKVTEKGKDVELRCDPISGHTALYWYRQSLGQGLEFLIYFQGNSAPDKSGLPSDRFSAERTGGSVSTLTIQRTQQEDSAVYLCASSLAGSGSLNEQFFGPGTRLTVL.

The V and J genes are TRBV11-2 and TRBJ2-7; 7 bases are shared with TRBD2. The CDR3 is made up of 15 amino acids. V shed 6 bases, J shed 3 bases, and the junction held 11 bases outside the gene matches. The germline V gene has CDR1 SGHAT and CDR2 FQNNGV. The CDR3 DNA is TGTGCCAGCAGAAGTGGGCGGGAGAACCTCTACGAGCAGTACTTC. It is translated as CASRSGRENLYEQYF.

The chain has TRBV7-2 and TRBJ1-2; 7 bases align to TRBD1. The CDR3 spans 16 residues. The germline CDR1 and CDR2 sequences are SGHTA and FQGNSA. V was clipped by 0 bases and J by 8 bases; unmatched bases: 12. The chain's CDR3 is CASSLARGQGGSGYTF. The CDR3 DNA is TGTGCCAGCAGCTTAGCACGAGGGCAGGGGGGTAGCGGCTACACCTTC.

The rearrangement links TRBV29-1 to TRBJ2-7, with D unclear. The V gene's germline CDR1 is SQVTM and CDR2 ANQGSEA. V was shortened by 6 bases and J by 2 bases, with 17 bases between the two germline ends. CDR3 size: 14 residues. CDR3 bases: TGCAGCGTCCAACCCGCGGCCTCCGCCTACGAGCAGTACTTC. Translated, it gives CSVQPAASAYEQYF.

The chain carries TRBV7-6 and TRBJ1-3; 9 nucleotides agree with TRBD1. V lost 4 bases and J lost 4; bases outside the gene matches: 17. This CDR3 is 19 amino acids long. Germline assignment: CDR1 SGHVS and CDR2 FNYEAQ. DNA of the CDR3: TGTGCCAGCAGCTCCTCCGGGACAGGGCGACTTACAGCGGGAAACACCATATATTTT. This translates into CASSSSGTGRLTAGNTIYF.

The sample holds one count of this clone. This chain uses TRBV15 with TRBJ1-2, with D unresolved. Germline lookup yields CDR1 LNHNV and CDR2 YYDKDF (reference sequence). The CDR3 runs 16 residues. V gave up 0 bases and J gave up 4 bases, with 15 bases separating them. Here the CDR3 DNA reads TGTGCCACCAGCAGAGATAGGGCAGCGGCTGCCTATGGCTACACCTTC. Protein: CATSRDRAAAAYGYTF.